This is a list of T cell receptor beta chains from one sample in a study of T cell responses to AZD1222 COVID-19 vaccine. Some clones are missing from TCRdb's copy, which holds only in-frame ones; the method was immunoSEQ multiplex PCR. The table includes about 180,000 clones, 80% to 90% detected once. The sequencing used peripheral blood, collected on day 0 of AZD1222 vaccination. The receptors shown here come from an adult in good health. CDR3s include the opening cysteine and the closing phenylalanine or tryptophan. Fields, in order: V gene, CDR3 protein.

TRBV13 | CASSLENDGSEAFF
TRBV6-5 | CASSYGGNSNQPQHF
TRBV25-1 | CASSSDRLNQPQHF
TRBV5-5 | CASSLEQGAGDTQYF
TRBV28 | CASSTTEGANVGKLFF
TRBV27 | CASSLLGGGNTIYF
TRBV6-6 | CASSSQGGSGGELFF
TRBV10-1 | CASRASGTDTQYF
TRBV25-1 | CASSEHSGANVLTF
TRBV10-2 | CASRTQGSEGYTF
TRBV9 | CASSVLSSTDTQYF
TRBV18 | CASSPMPIGTEQYF
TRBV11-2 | CASSTSIVQYF
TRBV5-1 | CASSRDGENYGYTF
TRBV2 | CASREPGGLTEAFF
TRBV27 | CASTYVQGSELFF
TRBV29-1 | CSAWTGGSYEQYF
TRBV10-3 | CATGTTDTQYF
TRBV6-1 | CASSERGRETQYF
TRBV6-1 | CASSEAGRHSNQPQHF
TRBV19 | CASSVGQGTFYEQYF
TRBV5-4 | CASSGGDTEAFF
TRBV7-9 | CASSFRPGEESETQYF
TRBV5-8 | CASAVRRAETQYF
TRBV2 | CASSLGTSVSGELFF
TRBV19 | CASRVRSGEQYF
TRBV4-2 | CASSQVGDRANSPLHF
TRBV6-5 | CASSYSRGTGSRKLFF
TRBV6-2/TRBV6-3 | CASSSSGQTEAFF
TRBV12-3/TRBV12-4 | CASSSRLASPLHF
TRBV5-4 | CASSKQGVADTQYF
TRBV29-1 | CSGQTVNTEAFF
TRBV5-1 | CASSLEGPQGSVVYGYTF
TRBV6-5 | CASRGGGGPTGELFF
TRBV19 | CASSIGGEENIQYF
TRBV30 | CAWSLGQIYGYTF
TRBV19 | CASSIRGEKLFF
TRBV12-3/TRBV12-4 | CASSSRQGGMYTF
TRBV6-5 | CASRDRGVDYGYTF
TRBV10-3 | CAISESDTQYF
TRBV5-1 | CASSLRVLGYGGETEAFF
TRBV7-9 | CASSLAGTLEETQYF
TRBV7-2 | CASSLRDSLYQPQHF
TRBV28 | CASSSGQSYEQYF
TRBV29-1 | CSVRDSWNQPQHF
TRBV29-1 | CSVKVPSGTGGREQYF
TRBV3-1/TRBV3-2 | CASSQESGELFF
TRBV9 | CASSPLGGADTQYF